The next 14 T cell receptor beta chains were all read from a single sample in a study of cytomegalovirus exposure and HLA in healthy donors. TCRdb's table, derived via immunoSEQ multiplex PCR, lists solely in-frame clones and lacks some. The profile covers 100,000 to 150,000 clones, with around 89% appearing a single time and approximately 2% taken by the ten largest. Sequences were obtained from PBMCs. The receptors were sampled from a man between 18 and 29 years old in good health and CMV-seronegative.

This rearrangement joins TRBV28 to TRBJ2-5; TRBD2 agrees at 8 bases. The germline V gene encodes CDR1 MDHEN and CDR2 SYDVKM. The V segment lost 2 bases and the J segment 3 bases; nucleotides outside the gene matches: 8. CDR3 length equals 16 residues. This CDR3 is CASSLPAGTSKETQYF. DNA for the CDR3: TGTGCCAGCAGTTTACCCGCGGGGACTAGTAAAGAGACCCAGTACTTC.

J is TRBJ1-5 and V is TRBV6-1; D is ambiguous. Per germline, CDR1 MNHNS and CDR2 SASEGT. V lost 4 bases and J 0 bases, leaving 7 bases between the germline ends. CDR3 length: 14 amino acids. CDR3 in amino acids: CASSGLASNQPQHF. Written as DNA, the CDR3 is TGTGCCAGCAGTGGGCTGGCTAGCAATCAGCCCCAGCATTTT.

This sequence joins TRBV5-6 and TRBJ2-3; 12 bases fit TRBD2. V lost 1 base to trimming and J lost 4 bases; unmatched junction nucleotides: 4. The CDR3 sequence is 16 residues long. The V gene's germline CDR1 is SGHDT and CDR2 YYEEEE. CDR3 protein: CASSLSSGRAPDTQYF. The CDR3 DNA reads as TGTGCCAGCAGCTTGTCTAGCGGGAGGGCCCCAGATACGCAGTATTTT.

This chain links TRBV28 with TRBJ1-1; no clear D. Germline CDR1 reads MDHEN; CDR2 reads SYDVKM. This CDR3 spans 14 amino acids. V lost 6 bases to trimming and J lost 0 bases, with 11 bases between them. The CDR3 DNA follows: TGTGCCAGCAGACCCTCTGACATGAACACTGAAGCTTTCTTT. Translated, it gives CASRPSDMNTEAFF.

V gene TRBV7-8 combines with J gene TRBJ1-5; D may be TRBD1 (5 bases). Trimming removed 2 bases from V and 7 bases from J, with 21 bases in between. This CDR3 is built from 17 residues. The germline gives CDR1 SGHVS, CDR2 FQNEAQ. The CDR3 nucleotides read TGTGCCAGCAGCTTAACCCAATCCAGGGCGCGGAACCAGCCCCAGCATTTT. Protein product: CASSLTQSRARNQPQHF.

This clone was seen a single time. V usage is TRBV9 and J usage is TRBJ2-2, with 10 bases fitting TRBD1. V was clipped by 4 bases and J by 9 bases; unmatched bases: 6. The CDR3 contains 14 residues. In germline, CDR1 is SGDLS, CDR2 YYNGEE. The CDR3 DNA reads TGTGCCAGCAGCCAAAGGGACAGGGGATGGGAGCTGTTTTTT. This codes for CASSQRDRGWELFF.

V usage is TRBV10-3 and J usage is TRBJ1-4, with no clear D. V lost 3 bases, J lost 4 bases, and 6 bases lay in between. Germline V gene sequence: CDR1 ENHRY, CDR2 SYGVKD. This CDR3 is 13 amino acids long. The DNA for the CDR3 is TGTGCCATCAGTGATATTGTTAATGAAAAACTGTTTTTT. Amino acids: CAISDIVNEKLFF.

CDR3 coding DNA: TGTGCCAGCAGCGTAGGGACAGGAGTACGCTACGAGCAGTACTTC. Residues: CASSVGTGVRYEQYF. The chain combines TRBV9 with TRBJ2-7, with 7 nucleotides matching TRBD1. Germline CDR1 and CDR2: SGDLS and YYNGEE. CDR3 length: 15 amino acids. The V segment lost 0 bases and the J segment 3 bases; nucleotides outside the gene matches: 6.

The V call is TRBV27, the J call TRBJ1-2; D gene unclear. V shed 6 bases and J shed 1 base, with 15 bases lying between them. Germline V gives CDR1 MNHEY, CDR2 SMNVEV (reference sequence). This CDR3 is built from 15 residues. The DNA for the CDR3 is TGTGCCAGCAGCCGATCCCAACGGTTTAACTATGGCTACACCTTC. Translation: CASSRSQRFNYGYTF.

The V gene is TRBV5-3, the J gene TRBJ2-1; 7 bases map to TRBD2. TRBV5-3 is an open reading frame, and its role is uncertain. The CDR3 consists of 14 residues. J was trimmed by 8 bases and V by 4 bases; bases with no gene match: 9. CDR3 sequence: CARSPISGTHEQFF. For the CDR3, the DNA is TGTGCCAGAAGCCCGATCAGCGGGACCCATGAGCAGTTCTTC.

This chain joins TRBV5-1 and TRBJ2-1, with 10 bases matching TRBD1. In germline, CDR1 is SGHRS, CDR2 YFSETQ. This CDR3 spans 13 amino acids. The J segment lost 8 bases and the V segment lost 5 bases, leaving 4 bases of the junction unmatched. The CDR3 DNA follows: TGCGCCAGCAGGGGGACAGGGGAGGATGAGCAGTTCTTC. Translated: CASRGTGEDEQFF. The variable domain in full, completed from reference TRBV5-1 and TRBJ2-1, reads KAGVTQTPRYLIKTRGQQVTLSCSPISGHRSVSWYQQTPGQGLQFLFEYFSETQRNKGNFPGRFSGRQFSNSRSEMNVSTLELGDSALYLCASRGTGEDEQFFGPGTRLTVL.

This clone has only one observation. The chain joins TRBV28 to TRBJ1-5; D call uncertain. The CDR3 totals 16 residues. The V end lost 1 base, the J end lost 3 bases, and 13 bases lay between the germline ends. Germline CDR1 reads MDHEN; CDR2 reads SYDVKM. CDR3 in amino acids: CASSLYPGTNNQPQHF. The CDR3 nucleotides are TGTGCCAGCAGTTTATACCCGGGAACCAACAATCAGCCCCAGCATTTT.

The V and J genes are TRBV6-5 and TRBJ1-5, with 9 nucleotides matching TRBD1. The CDR3 consists of 14 residues. Germline lookup yields CDR1 MNHEY and CDR2 SVGAGI. V gave up 2 bases and J gave up 5 bases; unmatched junction bases: 1. CDR3 bases: TGTGCCAGCAGTTACCGGACAGGGGATCAGCCCCAGCATTTT. It is translated as CASSYRTGDQPQHF.

The V gene is TRBV18, the J gene TRBJ2-1, with TRBD1 matching over 7 bases. Trimming removed 4 bases from V and 6 bases from J; junction bases left unmatched: 3. CDR3 length: 13 residues. CDR1 is KGHSH, CDR2 LQKENI, per germline. In nucleotides, the CDR3 is TGTGCCAGCTCACAAGACAGGGCCAATGAGCAGTTCTTC. This encodes CASSQDRANEQFF.